This T cell receptor beta chain stems from a study of control samples from healthy donors and cancer patients. The CDR3 loop spans 13 amino acids. Trimming stripped 0 bases from V and 10 bases from J, with 12 bases between. Germline-derived CDR1 and CDR2 are LNHNV and YYDKDF (reference sequence). TCRdb keeps only in-frame clones here, not all; method: immunoSEQ multiplex PCR. The table includes about 160,000 clones, roughly 94% detected once. The specimen sequenced was PBMCs. The V gene is TRBV15, the J gene TRBJ1-1, with unresolved D. The sequence was collected from a man between 60 and 75 years old with colorectal cancer. This CDR3 is CATSRDRAEGAFF. DNA for the CDR3: TGTGCCACCAGCAGAGATAGGGCAGAAGGAGCTTTCTTT.